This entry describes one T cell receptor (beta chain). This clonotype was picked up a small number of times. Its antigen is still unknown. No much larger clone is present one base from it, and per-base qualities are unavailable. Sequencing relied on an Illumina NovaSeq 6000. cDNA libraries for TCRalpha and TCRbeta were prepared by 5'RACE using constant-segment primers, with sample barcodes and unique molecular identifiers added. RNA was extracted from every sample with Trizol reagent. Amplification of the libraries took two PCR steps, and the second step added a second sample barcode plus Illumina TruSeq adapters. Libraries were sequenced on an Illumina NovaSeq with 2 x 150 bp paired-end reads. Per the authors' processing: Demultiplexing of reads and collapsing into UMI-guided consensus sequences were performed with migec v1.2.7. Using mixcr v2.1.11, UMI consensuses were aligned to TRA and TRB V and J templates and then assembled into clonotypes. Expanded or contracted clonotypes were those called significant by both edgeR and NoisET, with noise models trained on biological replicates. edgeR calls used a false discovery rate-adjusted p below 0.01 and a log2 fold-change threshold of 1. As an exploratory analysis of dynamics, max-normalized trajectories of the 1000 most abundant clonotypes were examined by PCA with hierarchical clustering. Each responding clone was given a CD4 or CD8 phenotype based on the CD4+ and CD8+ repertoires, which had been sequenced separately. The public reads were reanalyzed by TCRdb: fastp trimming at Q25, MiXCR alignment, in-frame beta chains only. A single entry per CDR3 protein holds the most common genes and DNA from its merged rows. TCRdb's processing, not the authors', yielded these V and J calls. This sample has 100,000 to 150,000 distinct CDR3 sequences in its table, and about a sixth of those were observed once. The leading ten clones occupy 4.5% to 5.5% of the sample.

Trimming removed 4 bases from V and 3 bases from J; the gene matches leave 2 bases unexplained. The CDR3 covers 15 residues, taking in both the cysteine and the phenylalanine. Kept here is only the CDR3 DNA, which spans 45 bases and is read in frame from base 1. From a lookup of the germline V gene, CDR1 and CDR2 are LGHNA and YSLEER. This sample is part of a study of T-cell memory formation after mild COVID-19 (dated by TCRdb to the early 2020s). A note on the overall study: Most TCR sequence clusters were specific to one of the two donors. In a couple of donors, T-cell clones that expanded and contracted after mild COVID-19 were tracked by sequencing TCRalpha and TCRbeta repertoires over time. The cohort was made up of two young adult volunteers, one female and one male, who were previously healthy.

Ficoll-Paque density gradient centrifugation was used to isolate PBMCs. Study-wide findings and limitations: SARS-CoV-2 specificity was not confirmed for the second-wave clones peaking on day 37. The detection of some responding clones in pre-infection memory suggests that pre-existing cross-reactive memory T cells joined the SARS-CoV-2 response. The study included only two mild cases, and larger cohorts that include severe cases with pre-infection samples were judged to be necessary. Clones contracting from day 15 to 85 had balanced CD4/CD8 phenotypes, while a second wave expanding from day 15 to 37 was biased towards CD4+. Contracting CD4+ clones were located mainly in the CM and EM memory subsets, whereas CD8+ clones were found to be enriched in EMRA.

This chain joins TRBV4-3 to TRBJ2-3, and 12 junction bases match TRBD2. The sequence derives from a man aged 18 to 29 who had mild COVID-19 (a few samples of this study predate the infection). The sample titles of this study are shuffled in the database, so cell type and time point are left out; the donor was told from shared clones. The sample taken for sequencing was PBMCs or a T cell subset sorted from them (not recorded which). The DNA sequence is TGCGCCAGCAGCCCCGGGACTAGCGGGACAGATACGCAGTATTTT. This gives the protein CASSPGTSGTDTQYF.